The 18 T cell receptor beta chains below were found in one sample sequenced in a study of radiation and T cells in renal cell carcinoma. Data came from immunoSEQ multiplex PCR; TCRdb stores just in-frame clones and leaves some out. The sample includes about 150,000 clones, about 88% seen only once; the top ten take 4.1%. Described time point: baseline pretreatment blood. As for treatment: 15 Gy SBRT to primary tumor, nephrectomy 4 weeks later. The source was blood, collected from a patient whose treatment included radiotherapy and nephrectomy. Receptors originate from an older woman with renal cell carcinoma.

The chain joins TRBV9 to TRBJ1-6, with TRBD1 matching 10 bases. CDR1 SGDLS and CDR2 YYNGEE come from the germline V gene. The CDR3 length is 15 residues. V lost 0 bases to trimming and J lost 6 bases; unmatched junction nucleotides: 0. For the CDR3, the DNA is TGTGCCAGCAGCGTAGGACAGGGGGCTAATTCACCCCTCCACTTT. It translates to CASSVGQGANSPLHF.

This clone was recorded once. The chain links TRBV5-1 to TRBJ2-3, with 9 nucleotides matching TRBD1. CDR3 length: 18 residues. Unmatched junction bases numbered 14, after V lost 1 base and J lost 5 bases. Germline CDR1 is SGHRS and CDR2 is YFSETQ. Here the CDR3 reads CASSLHILQGAIIDTQYF. Written as DNA, the CDR3 is TGCGCCAGCAGCTTGCACATCTTACAGGGGGCGATAATAGATACGCAGTATTTT.

This clone was detected a few times. This chain links TRBV10-3 with TRBJ1-5; 8 positions agree with TRBD1. The CDR3 is 15 residues long. CDR1 is ENHRY and CDR2 is SYGVKD in the germline V gene. V lost 7 bases to trimming and J lost 4 bases; unmatched junction nucleotides: 9. CDR3 in amino acids: CAIIEDRARNQPQHF. CDR3 nucleotide sequence: TGTGCCATCATAGAGGACAGGGCGAGGAATCAGCCCCAGCATTTT.

The gene calls are TRBV28 and TRBJ1-5, with no clear D. The CDR3 runs to 12 residues. Looked up from germline, CDR1 is MDHEN and CDR2 is SYDVKM. V was trimmed by 3 bases and J by 5 bases, leaving 5 bases between them. CDR3 in amino acids: CASSFEDQPQHF. CDR3 bases: TGTGCCAGCAGTTTTGAGGATCAGCCCCAGCATTTT.

The V and J genes are TRBV7-2 and TRBJ1-1; D is undetermined. This CDR3 contains 13 residues. Germline V CDR1 and CDR2: SGHTA, FQGNSA. Trimming pared 1 base from V and 2 bases from J, leaving 5 bases between. This chain's CDR3 is CASSLVRNTEAFF. The CDR3 DNA reads as TGTGCCAGCAGCTTAGTCCGCAACACTGAAGCTTTCTTT.

The chain employs TRBV2 and TRBJ1-1, with 8 bases fitting TRBD1. This CDR3 contains 14 residues. Germline CDR1 reads SNHLY; CDR2 reads FYNNEI. V lost 4 bases, J lost 4 bases, and 5 bases stayed unmatched. The CDR3 here is CASSARQGATEAFF. DNA of the CDR3: TGTGCCAGCAGTGCCCGTCAGGGGGCCACTGAAGCTTTCTTT.

This clone was seen a handful of times. J is TRBJ1-1 and V is TRBV5-4; 7 bases agree with TRBD1. The V gene's germline CDR1 is SGHNT and CDR2 YYREEE (reference sequence). V was pared by 4 bases and J by 4 bases, with 7 bases of the junction left unmatched. CDR3 length equals 14 residues. CDR3 in DNA: TGTGCCAGCAGCCTGGGACAGTTGGGCACTGAAGCTTTCTTT. Residues: CASSLGQLGTEAFF.

This chain joins TRBV7-3 and TRBJ2-1, with D uncertain. The CDR3 is 12 residues long. In germline, CDR1 is SGHTA, CDR2 FQGTGA. V lost 2 bases and J 7 bases, leaving 6 bases between the germline ends. The CDR3 nucleotides read TGTGCCAGCAGCTTATACGCAAATGAGCAGTTCTTC. Encoded protein: CASSLYANEQFF.

The rearrangement uses TRBV5-1 and TRBJ2-2; the match to TRBD1 covers 8 bases. V lost 3 bases to trimming and J lost 1 base; unmatched junction nucleotides: 5. CDR3 length: 16 residues. CDR1 is SGHRS, CDR2 YFSETQ, per germline. The CDR3 DNA reads TGCGCCAGCAGCTGGACCGGGACAGGGAACACCGGGGAGCTGTTTTTT. Protein product: CASSWTGTGNTGELFF.

This clone was detected only once. This chain joins TRBV28 and TRBJ1-1; D gene ambiguous. This CDR3 spans 14 amino acids. Deletions cut 6 bases from V and 4 bases from J, with 15 bases between. Looked up from germline, CDR1 is MDHEN and CDR2 is SYDVKM. CDR3 loop: CASSLLNPSTEAFF. The CDR3 coding sequence is TGTGCCAGCAGCCTTCTAAATCCCAGCACTGAAGCTTTCTTT.

On this clone itself: Other DNA sequences in the same sample also yield this CDR3. This sequence joins TRBV7-2 and TRBJ1-2; tentatively, D is TRBD1 (5 bases). The germline CDR1 and CDR2 sequences are SGHTA and FQGNSA. The ends were cut back, 5 bases at V and 3 bases at J, with 16 bases in the middle. The CDR3 totals 15 residues. The CDR3 protein is CASSDHRGNDYGYTF. As DNA, the CDR3 is TGTGCCAGCAGCGACCATCGGGGCAATGACTATGGCTACACCTTC.

The table lists this clone with a count of one. The genes are TRBV4-1 and TRBJ2-4; a possible D gene is TRBD1 (5 bases). This CDR3 spans 17 amino acids. The germline V and J ends were trimmed by 0 bases and 2 bases, with 14 bases remaining between them. Germline V gene data show CDR1 as MGHRA and CDR2 as YSYEKL. The DNA for the CDR3 is TGCGCCAGCAGCCAAGATCATCTGGCAGGGTCCAAAAACATTCAGTACTTC. It specifies CASSQDHLAGSKNIQYF.

V is TRBV6-6 and J is TRBJ2-4; D tentatively fits TRBD1 or TRBD2 (5 bases each). V shed 6 bases and J shed 4 bases, with 13 bases lying between them. The length of the CDR3 is 14 residues. Looked up from germline, CDR1 is MNHNY and CDR2 is SVGAGI (reference sequence). The CDR3 DNA follows: TGTGCCAGCAGATTAGGGGACGGGAAAAACATTCAGTACTTC. As protein: CASRLGDGKNIQYF.

The chain links TRBV6-5 to TRBJ1-2; TRBD1 agrees at 7 bases. Looked up from germline, CDR1 is MNHEY and CDR2 is SVGAGI. The V and J ends lost 2 bases and 1 base, in that order; junction bases with no gene match: 4. The CDR3 is made up of 15 amino acids. The CDR3 coding sequence is TGTGCCAGCAGTTACAAGGGGGCCCTTAACTATGGCTACACCTTC. Translated: CASSYKGALNYGYTF.

The gene calls are TRBV29-1 and TRBJ2-3, with D perhaps TRBD1 (6 bases). The germline CDR1 and CDR2 sequences are SQVTM and ANQGSEA. CDR3 length: 14 amino acids. The V end was cut by 1 base, the J end by 6 bases, with 14 bases between. CDR3 sequence: CSVEVPLTGDTQYF. In DNA, the CDR3 is TGCAGCGTTGAAGTCCCTCTTACAGGGGATACGCAGTATTTT.

The rearrangement links TRBV13 to TRBJ2-5; the D gene is possibly TRBD1 (6 bases). This CDR3 is 14 amino acids long. The V gene's germline CDR1 is PRHDT and CDR2 FYEKMQ (reference sequence). V lost 3 bases, J lost 2 bases, and 10 bases lay in between. The CDR3, as DNA: TGTGCCAGCAGCTTCACAGGGCTGCAAGAGACCCAGTACTTC. Translated, it gives CASSFTGLQETQYF. Combining the CDR3 with reference TRBV13 and TRBJ2-5 gives the whole variable domain AAGVIQSPRHLIKEKRETATLKCYPIPRHDTVYWYQQGPGQDPQFLISFYEKMQSDKGSIPDRFSAQQFSDYHSELNMSSLELGDSALYFCASSFTGLQETQYFGPGTRLLVL.

This chain connects TRBV19 to TRBJ2-5, with D perhaps TRBD2 (6 bases). In germline, CDR1 is LNHDA, CDR2 SQIVND (reference sequence). The CDR3 extends over 12 amino acids. V dropped 4 bases and J dropped 6 bases, with 9 bases sitting between them. The chain's CDR3 is CASSRGEQTQYF. The CDR3, as DNA: TGTGCCAGTAGTAGGGGGGAACAGACCCAGTACTTC.

The V and J genes are TRBV9 and TRBJ1-1; possible D gene TRBD1, 6 bases. Trimming cost V 0 bases and J 8 bases, with 17 bases left between them. The CDR3 spans 15 residues. Germline CDR1 SGDLS, CDR2 YYNGEE. CDR3 protein: CASSVEAGTPREAFF. CDR3 bases: TGTGCCAGCAGCGTAGAAGCCGGGACACCGAGAGAAGCTTTCTTT.